A selection of T cell receptor beta chains follows, all from one sample in a study of blood T cell repertoires in COVID-19. Repertoires were generated with immunoSEQ multiplex PCR, while TCRdb's copy carries only in-frame clones and drops some. The repertoire holds about 94,000 clones, with roughly 70% as singletons. Material for sequencing was peripheral blood. The receptor set was obtained from an older man with COVID-19, enrolled during active disease. CDR3s include the opening cysteine and the closing phenylalanine or tryptophan.

J | V | CDR3
TRBJ2-3 | TRBV5-1 | CASSLGDFFTDTQYF
TRBJ2-2 | TRBV19 | CASSTTRTGELFF
TRBJ2-3 | TRBV11-3 | CASSPGGDTQYF
TRBJ2-7 | TRBV7-2 | CASSLGGAPYEQYF
TRBJ2-3 | TRBV11-2 | CASSSREEGTDTQYF
TRBJ2-2 | TRBV7-9 | CASSSQLATGELFF
TRBJ1-2 | TRBV29-1 | CSVVMGQIQSGYTF
TRBJ1-1 | TRBV30 | CAWSVQAMNTEAFF
TRBJ2-7 | TRBV6-5 | CASSPYYEQYF
TRBJ1-1 | TRBV7-2 | CASSLDGGATEAFF
TRBJ2-3 | TRBV6-1 | CASSEGGLTDTQYF
TRBJ2-1 | TRBV4-3 | CASSQVLAGGLVKQFF
TRBJ1-1 | TRBV6-5 | CASTPAGRGNTEAFF
TRBJ2-7 | TRBV5-4 | CASSAGGHSSYEQYF
TRBJ2-2 | TRBV7-9 | CASSRRDTGELFF
TRBJ2-1 | TRBV27 | CASSYLTRTDSYNEQFF